This T cell receptor beta chain was recovered during a study of neurological immune-mediated disorders. Per germline, CDR1 LGHNA and CDR2 YNFKEQ. The length of the CDR3 is 17 residues. Trimming removed 3 bases from V and 5 bases from J, with 22 bases in between. This clonotype has ten or more counts. One entry per CDR3 protein, called by TCRdb with MiXCR from the 5' RACE reads. The data contain 50,000 or so distinct CDR3 sequences, approximately 10% of them singletons. The chain carries TRBV4-2 and TRBJ1-1; D unresolved. This clonotype was sampled from a woman between 40 and 55 years old with HTLV-1-associated myelopathy (HAM/TSP). Sequenced sample: PBMCs. CDR3 sequence (DNA): TGTGCCAGCAGCCATCCACGGGATATGTCCTTGAGAACTGAAGCTTTCTTT. This codes for CASSHPRDMSLRTEAFF.